This T cell receptor (beta chain) emerged from a study of cytomegalovirus exposure and HLA in healthy donors. Study conclusions and caveats: Associated with HLA alleles at 0.05 false discovery rate in a later analysis were some 18,000 TCR beta sequences. Trimming of TCR beta V- and J-genes showed a link, identified in a later analysis, to a missense DCLRE1C variant. Indistinguishability led to the exclusion of some V segments, TRBV6-2 and TRBV6-3 included. Analyzed later, most CMV-associated TCR beta chains appeared HLA-restricted.

V shed 0 bases and J shed 2 bases, with 5 bases lying between them. From germline, CDR1 is SGHDT and CDR2 YYEEEE. There are 13 residues in the CDR3. There are a few counts of this clone. Its specificity is unknown. The same CDR3 arises from other DNA sequences in this sample as well. PCR involved 60 Vbeta and 13 Jbeta primers. TCRdb's copy holds only in-frame clones and misses some; the assay was immunoSEQ multiplex PCR. Here the sample spans around 130,000 clones, approximately 80% being singletons. The chain combines TRBV5-6 with TRBJ2-5; D call uncertain. The TCR sequence derives from a man aged 40-50 years in good health and CMV-seronegative. The sample was PBMCs. In DNA, the CDR3 is TGTGCCAGCAGCTTGGGACTTCAAGAGACCCAGTACTTC. Translation: CASSLGLQETQYF.